This T cell receptor beta chain was sequenced for a study of T-cell reconstitution after alpha-beta-depleted transplantation in children. Study results and limitations: T-cell numbers and diversity, one year after transplant, stemmed largely from T cells that were newly produced. Alpha-beta T cells present about two months after transplant were reported to originate from several hundred expanded graft clones. Some patients' high day-60 TCRbeta diversity was traced to surviving recipient T cells and thymic progenitors.

Unique molecular identifiers were used in preparing the TCRbeta library. Via MiXCR, TCRdb re-called the PCR reads, giving one row per CDR3 protein. This sample has about 600,000 distinct CDR3 sequences, with approximately 13% found just once. In its sample, this clonotype was seen many times. The antigen is not known. The germline V gene has CDR1 SGHAT and CDR2 FQNNGV. Losses at the gene ends were 5 bases for V and 2 bases for J; bases not matched to a gene: 8. The CDR3 covers 16 residues. This receptor was obtained from a male patient between 10 and 17 years old who had a stem cell transplant for acute myeloid leukemia, so the T cells may come from the graft donor. The sample consisted of PBMCs, mostly from graft donor cells, taken 360 days after TCRalphabeta/CD19-depleted stem cell transplant. The V and J genes are TRBV11-2 and TRBJ2-5, with 10 bases matching TRBD2. This chain's CDR3 is CASSARTSGRQETQYF. As DNA, the CDR3 is TGTGCCAGCAGCGCCAGGACTAGCGGTAGACAAGAGACCCAGTACTTC.